This T cell receptor (beta chain) appears in the sequencing data of a study of cytomegalovirus exposure and HLA in healthy donors (TCRdb year 2017). Notes on the research overall: An earlier analysis of under 600 of the donors reported approximately 290 Gb of sequence data and roughly 110 million unique TCR beta sequences from roughly 180 million T cells. Both class I and class II loci were covered by HLA typing, at four-digit resolution. To study patterns of TCR occurrence, a later analysis re-analyzed previously published TCR beta repertoires from 550 to 800 donors and added high-resolution HLA genotyping. Rather than using new phenotypic data, the later analysis identified candidate immune exposures from TCR beta sequences and from how often those sequences occurred across donors. The study combined high-throughput TCR immunosequencing, statistical association of individual TCRs with disease status, and machine learning to predict cytomegalovirus infection status. Several DR-DQ haplotypes were handled as single units for association and clustering because linkage in the cohort was strong. An early release covering approximately 600 HLA-typed donors comprised 250 to 350 gigabases of sequencing data and 85 million or so unique TCR sequences. Among the roughly 400 genotyped donors, under 90% belonged to the genetic ancestry cluster associated with self-reported Caucasian donors. In a later genetic analysis, genome-wide SNP genotypes for about 55% of the roughly 700 donors were used, and that subset was treated as a discovery cohort. An earlier analysis of 587 of the donors applied high-throughput TCR beta sequencing to assess whether each TCR beta V gene segment acted as functional or pseudogenic. Among over 350 genotyped donors of the cohort, an average of around 240,000 unique TCR beta nucleotide sequences were sequenced per donor, roughly a sixth of them non-productive. Typing coverage differed by locus: A, B, C, DRB1 and DQB1 were typed in about 620-630 donors, DQA1 in 522, DPA1 in nearly 610, and DPB1 in 472. In addition to the first cohort of approximately 670 subjects, a separate validation cohort of over 90 different subjects was used. The T cell repertoires of 666 subjects were profiled by immunosequencing and related to cytomegalovirus serostatus. All discovery cohort repertoires had been generated using a single sequencing platform. The aim of the study was to test whether cataloging public T cell receptors could identify signatures of past pathogen exposure. Donor age, sex, ethnicity and CMV serostatus were compiled alongside the repertoire data.

The paper as a whole reports these results and caveats: While some public TCRs were present in many individuals, most TCR sequences turned up only very rarely across donors. In both the original and validation cohorts, the classifier was reported to diagnose cytomegalovirus status with high specificity and sensitivity. When HLA alleles, especially DR and DQ, strongly co-occurred, TCR associations were difficult to assign to individual alleles. In a later analysis, several top co-occurrence clusters were reported to appear linked to parvovirus B19, influenza, CMV and Epstein-Barr virus. Correlated functional status among segregating V segments might be attributable to linkage disequilibrium, but an unknown experimental factor could not be ruled out. A few of the identified cytomegalovirus-associated TCR beta chains were confirmed in vitro to be specific for cytomegalovirus antigens. In a later genetic analysis, fewer N-insertions in productive TCRs were reported among donors in an Asian-associated ancestry cluster than the roughly 700-donor mean. Roughly uniform sequencing depth across donors was assumed in presence/absence analyses, although this assumption may not hold. In this cohort, only TCR beta chains were sequenced, and detectable features were limited by the absence of alpha or paired-chain data. According to a later analysis, TCR association rates differed among HLA loci, with DRB1 alleles showing the most associated TCRs and HLA-C alleles showing the fewest. Because HLA typing was unavailable for some donors at each locus, only the typed subset was used in association tests. A group of highly shared sequence variants was considered likely to be a technical artifact of the sequencing pipeline. A later analysis found that most CMV-associated TCR beta chains appeared HLA-restricted, with HLA associations seemingly driven largely by CMV exposure. In a later genetic analysis, a missense DCLRE1C variant was associated with V-gene and J-gene trimming of TCR beta chains, and the association was replicated in an independent cohort. CMV serostatus was the only immune exposure information available for the cohort. It was suggested by the authors that the approach could potentially be generalized to other disease states and immunological phenotypes. In a later analysis, HLA-associated TCR beta chains were found to be more clonally expanded and to have lower generation probabilities than equally common non-associated chains. An earlier analysis of 587 of the donors showed that most TCR beta V segments appeared in productive rearrangements either about 90% or about 30% of the time, which broadly matched IMGT annotations. A further reported finding was that TCR beta sequences accurately predicted the HLA-A and HLA-B alleles for most subjects in the first cohort. Because counts were too low, roughly 16 rarely observed V segments, including chromosome 9 orphons, were excluded from the earlier analysis of some 590 of the donors. In a later analysis, around 15,000 TCR beta sequences were associated with specific HLA alleles at a false discovery rate of 0.05. In the study, around 150 TCR beta chains were listed as associated with cytomegalovirus.

On this clone: There is no known antigen for this receptor. It has no much larger one-base neighbor in the sample; base qualities were not kept.

Libraries were prepared through the immunoSEQ multiplex PCR assay. For the multiplex PCR, a mixture combining 60 forward primers for TCR Vbeta segments and 13 reverse primers for TCR Jbeta segments was used. Amplification of the CDR3 region of rearranged TCR beta genes was performed with a multiplex PCR assay on genomic DNA. The amplified TCR beta libraries were sequenced on the Illumina HiSeq System as 87-base-pair reads. Concerning the study's data processing: A later analysis tallied 75 million to 95 million unique TCR beta chains across the 650 to 750 repertoires, and approximately 9.9 million of those chains were shared by two or more donors. To remove PCR and sequencing errors, raw reads were error-corrected and collapsed into unique sequences using a nearest-neighbor algorithm that merged closely related sequences. CDR3 sequences were aligned to IMGT reference sequences to assign V, D and J gene segments. For a sequence to be retained, a match of at least six nucleotides to both a V gene segment and a J gene segment was required. A rearrangement counted as productive if the CDR3 had no stop codons and remained in frame with V and J, and every other rearrangement counted as non-productive. Following IMGT convention, CDR3 was defined as the stretch from the second conserved V-encoded cysteine up to the conserved J-encoded phenylalanine. Sequences without an unambiguous match to a single V gene segment were excluded from the earlier analysis of 450 to 750 of the donors. In an earlier analysis of around 590 of the donors, a V segment was called functional when productive rearrangements were above 56.7%, and segregating when the standard deviation between donors exceeded 5%. A statistical classification framework was built for diagnosing cytomegalovirus status from the catalog of TCR beta chain sequences. A later analysis assigned V and J genes by comparing TCR nucleotide sequences with IMGT/GENE-DB human TR gene sequences. Using the TCRdist pipeline, a later analysis assigned CDR3 sequences along with most-parsimonious VDJ recombination scenarios. A later analysis defined each TCR beta chain by its CDR3 amino acid sequence plus V-gene family, and excluded reads lacking a unique V-gene family. In a later analysis, approximately 640 highly shared, low-generation-probability nucleotide sequences were removed to address suspected cross-contamination and a sequencing artifact. In a later analysis, a clonal expansion index for each public chain was calculated from normalized within-repertoire ranks of inferred template counts. Generation probabilities in a later analysis came from a VDJ recombination model fitted to out-of-frame rearrangements, and those results were checked against IGoR. In a later analysis, TCR-TCR, TCR-HLA and TCR-CMV co-occurrence was scored with hypergeometric tests, and a repertoire-size bias correction was applied to TCR pairs. A later analysis estimated false discovery rates by permuting HLA or CMV assignments 20 times. A later analysis grouped co-occurring TCRs with DBSCAN, adding TCRdist sequence similarity when clustering within HLA-allele-positive subsets. Repertoires with fewer than 30,000 or more than 120,000 public chains, plus five repertoires with anomalous nucleotide sharing, were excluded from co-occurrence clustering. TCRdb's version of the immuneACCESS table is confined to in-frame rearrangements and falls short of the full clone set. An unresolved V gene accounts for under half of the shortfall where checked; the remainder is of unknown origin. D and trimming come from the DNA, and the V and J calls and clone size come from that table. Recorded for this sample are more than 80,000 clones; approximately 71% of them occurred a single time. Together, the top ten hold more than 2% of the sample.

The cohort comprised under 700 healthy bone marrow donors. All cohort members were sampled while nominally healthy, although unrecorded immune exposures were likely present. The donor was CMV seronegative and belonged to the group of over 350 seronegative cohort members. Each donor provided a peripheral blood sample, and peripheral blood mononuclear cells were used for TCR beta sequencing. The Qiagen DNeasy Blood Extraction Kit was used to extract genomic DNA from the blood cell samples. This TCR derives from a man aged 35 to 55 in good health and CMV-seronegative. Sequencing input: PBMCs.

The DNA sequence follows: TGTGCCAGCAGCCTCGGCCGAGGACAGCGCACAGATACGCAGTATTTT. Translated, it gives CASSLGRGQRTDTQYF. The V gene is TRBV7-6 and the J gene is TRBJ2-3; TRBD1 is perhaps the D gene, given 6 matching bases. V was cut back by 5 bases and J by 1 base, leaving a gap of 16 bases between them. The germline V gene yields SGHVS for CDR1 and FNYEAQ for CDR2. The CDR3 has 16 amino acids, counting the end cysteine and phenylalanine. CDR3 DNA only is kept here, 48 bases in frame from base 1.